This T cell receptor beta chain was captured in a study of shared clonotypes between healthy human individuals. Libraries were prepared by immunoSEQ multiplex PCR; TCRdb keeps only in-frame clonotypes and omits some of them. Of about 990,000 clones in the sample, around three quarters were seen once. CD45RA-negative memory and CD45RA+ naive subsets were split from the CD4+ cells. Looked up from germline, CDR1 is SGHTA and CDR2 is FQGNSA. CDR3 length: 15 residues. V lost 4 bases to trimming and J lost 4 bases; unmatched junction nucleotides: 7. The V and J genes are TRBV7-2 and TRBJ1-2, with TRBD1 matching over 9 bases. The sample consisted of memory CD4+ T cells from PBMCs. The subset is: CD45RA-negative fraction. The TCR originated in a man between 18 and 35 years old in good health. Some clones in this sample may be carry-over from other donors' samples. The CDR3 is CASSSQGASSYGYTF. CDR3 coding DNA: TGTGCCAGCAGCTCACAGGGGGCGTCGAGCTATGGCTACACCTTC.